This TCR beta chain was identified during a study of blood T cell repertoires in COVID-19. Study in general: The cDNA or gDNA used as material had been derived from T cells, B-cell-depleted T cells, or PBMCs.

J gave up 1 base and V 4 bases, and 6 bases lay outside the gene matches. This CDR3 has 16 residues. Germline assignment: CDR1 MNHNS and CDR2 SASEGT. Clones were read by immunoSEQ multiplex PCR, and TCRdb kept only the in-frame ones, dropping some. Here the sample spans 40,000 to 55,000 clones, less than 90% being singletons. The specimen sequenced was peripheral blood. The chain carries TRBV6-1 and TRBJ1-5; 8 nucleotides line up with TRBD1. This receptor was taken from a human donor in a cohort sampled during active COVID-19. Here the CDR3 reads CASSARQGSSNQPQHF. The CDR3 DNA follows: TGTGCCAGCAGTGCCAGACAGGGGAGCAGCAATCAGCCCCAGCATTTT.